This is a list of T cell receptor beta chains from one sample in a study of tumor and adjacent non-tumor tissue in lung cancer. TCRdb used MiXCR to reprocess the multiplex PCR reads, holding one entry per CDR3 protein. The repertoire includes more than 75,000 distinct CDR3 sequences, around 65% of them detected once, and roughly an eighth sits in the top ten. Sequenced: lung tumor tissue. The receptors derive from an older woman with non-small cell lung cancer. The CDR3 runs from the conserved cysteine through the conserved F or W. The D gene is left open where the match is weak. Only part of the rows carry a size: once, few, many, or a class if the clone is expanded.

d_call j_call v_call clone_size cdr3_nt cdr3_aa
. TRBJ2-7 TRBV28 many TGTGCCAGCAGCTCGGTGGCCCCCTACGAGCAGTACTTC CASSSVAPYEQYF
. TRBJ2-1 TRBV29-1 . TGCAGCGTTGTCGGATACAATGAGCAGCTCTTC CSVVGYNEQLF
TRBD2 TRBJ2-1 TRBV13 many TGTGCCAGCAGAGGACTAGCGGGGCAATCCTACAATGAGCAGTTCTTC CASRGLAGQSYNEQFF
. TRBJ2-2 TRBV4-1 medium-sized TGCGCCAGCAGCCAAGGGACTTCCACCGGGGAGCTGTTTTTT CASSQGTSTGELFF
. TRBJ2-7 TRBV5-6 . TGTGCCAGCAGCTTGGCAAGCTTCGAGCAGTACTTT CASSLASFEQYF
. TRBJ2-7 TRBV6-1 once TGTGCCAGCAGTGATGTATCGGCGAGGGGATATGAGCAGTACTTC CASSDVSARGYEQYF
. TRBJ2-7 TRBV28 . TGTGCCAGCAGTCCGTATTTAAGGGGAACGGGCTACGAGCAGTACTTC CASSPYLRGTGYEQYF
. TRBJ2-3 TRBV6-1 . TGTGTCAGCAGTGACCAGGTGGATACGCAATATTTT CVSSDQVDTQYF
TRBD2 TRBJ2-1 TRBV19 . TGTGCCAGTAGTGTCCCCGGGACTAGCGTAAAGAATGAGCAGTTCTTC CASSVPGTSVKNEQFF
TRBD2 TRBJ2-5 TRBV5-6 many TGTGCCAGCAGCCAGACTAGCGGCCAAGAGACCCAGTACTTC CASSQTSGQETQYF
. TRBJ2-1 TRBV11-1 . TGTGCCAGCAGCTTAGAGGTAGGGCCTTATCAGCAGTTCTTC CASSLEVGPYQQFF
. TRBJ2-7 TRBV6-2/TRBV6-3 . TGTTCCAGCAGTTACGATGGGATTAGCGGAGACGAGCAGTACTTC CSSSYDGISGDEQYF
TRBD1 TRBJ2-3 TRBV11-2 . TGCGCCAGCAGCTGGGACAGATACACAGATACGCAGAATTTT CASSWDRYTDTQNF
. TRBJ2-5 TRBV6-6 . TGTTCCAGCAGTTACTCCCAGGAGACCCAGTACTTC CSSSYSQETQYF
TRBD1 TRBJ1-2 TRBV11-2 . TGTGGCAGCAGCTTGACAGGGGTTTCTGGCTACACCTTC CGSSLTGVSGYTF
TRBD2 TRBJ2-1 TRBV7-8 . TGTGCCAGCACCACGGCTAGCGGGTTCGAATCGCAGTTCTTC CASTTASGFESQFF
. TRBJ1-6 TRBV5-4 . TGTGCCAGCAGCCAGGACAAGGGAGATTCACTCCTCCACTTT CASSQDKGDSLLHF
TRBD1 TRBJ1-2 TRBV20-1 many TGCAGTGCTCGGGACAGGGCTCATTATGGCTACACCTTC CSARDRAHYGYTF
. TRBJ2-1 TRBV6-1 . TGTGCCAGCAGTCTTGACAGTAGCAGTTACAATGAGCAGTTCTTC CASSLDSSSYNEQFF
. TRBJ2-1 TRBV20-1 . TGCAGTGCTAGAAGGTCACAGGCCTACAATGAGCAGTTCTTC CSARRSQAYNEQFF
TRBD1 TRBJ1-2 TRBV24-1 many TGTGCCACCAGTGACCCCGGGACAGGGGGTTCTCGACATGGCTACACCTTC CATSDPGTGGSRHGYTF
TRBD2 TRBJ2-7 TRBV5-4 . TGTGCCGGCAGATTGGTCTTGACTAGCGGAACCTACAAGCAGTACTTC CAGRLVLTSGTYKQYF
. TRBJ2-7 TRBV16 . TGTGCCAACACCCGTGGGGGACCGCTTGAGCAGTACTTC CANTRGGPLEQYF
. TRBJ2-2 TRBV12-3/TRBV12-4 . TGTGCCAGCAGTTTAGTTACTCCGAATACCGGGGAGCTGTTTTTT CASSLVTPNTGELFF
TRBD1 TRBJ2-7 TRBV5-1 . TGCGCCAGCAGCGTGGCCCGGGGACAGGGGTTCGATCAGTACTTC CASSVARGQGFDQYF
TRBD2 TRBJ2-1 TRBV20-1 . TGCAGTGCTAGGGACTGGGGTGAACTAGCGGGAGAGGGGTACAATAAGCAGTTCTTC CSARDWGELAGEGYNKQFF
. TRBJ2-7 TRBV4-1 . TGCGCCAGCAGCCATACTGGCGGGGCCATCTATGAGCAGTACTTC CASSHTGGAIYEQYF
. TRBJ1-6 TRBV6-5 . TGTGCAAGCAGTACCGGGAACTATAATTCACCCCTCTACTTT CASSTGNYNSPLYF
. TRBJ1-5 TRBV28 . TGTGCCAGCAGTCCCCTAGGGTCAAGCAATCAGCCCCAGCATTTC CASSPLGSSNQPQHF
. TRBJ1-1 TRBV11-1 . TGTGCCAGCAGTAGTCGGGCAGGGTCATTCACTAAAGCTTTCTTT CASSSRAGSFTKAFF
. TRBJ2-2 TRBV28 . TGTGCCAGTCGCGGCAGGACCGTCTGGACCGTGGAGCTCTTTTTT CASRGRTVWTVELFF
. TRBJ2-3 TRBV29-1 once TGCAGCGTTCCTGGTGGCCGCGCAGATACGCAGTATTTT CSVPGGRADTQYF
TRBD2 TRBJ2-1 TRBV11-2 few TGTGCCAGCAGCCCTAGAGCCGGGACTAGCGAGACCAATGAGCAGTTCTTC CASSPRAGTSETNEQFF
TRBD1 TRBJ2-3 TRBV5-4 . TGTGCCACTAGCAACAGGGGCCCGGATACGCAGTATTTT CATSNRGPDTQYF
. TRBJ2-3 TRBV5-6 . TGTTCCAGCAGCTTACCCGGACAGCACACAGATACGCAGTATTTT CSSSLPGQHTDTQYF
TRBD1 TRBJ1-2 TRBV6-4 . TGTGCCAGCAGTGTAACCGAGACAGGGCACTATGGCTACAACTTC CASSVTETGHYGYNF